The TCR beta chain under discussion was sequenced for a study of control samples from healthy donors and cancer patients. This table comes from immunoSEQ multiplex PCR, and its TCRdb copy is limited to in-frame clones, with some not included. The profile shows 100,000 to 130,000 clones, 82% of them singletons. Germline-derived CDR1 and CDR2 are MNHEY and SVGAGI. Trimming shortened V by 6 bases and J by 2 bases, and 14 bases separated the two germline ends. The CDR3 totals 15 residues. This rearrangement joins TRBV6-5 to TRBJ1-5, with D possibly being TRBD1 (5 bases). Sequencing input: blood. This clonotype originated in a young man in good health. Here the CDR3 DNA reads TGTGCCAGCAGGCTCTCAGGGTCTGGCAATCAGCCCCAGCATTTT. Translated: CASRLSGSGNQPQHF.